These 28 T cell receptor beta chains originate from one sample sequenced in a study of blood T cells in healthy people across ages. Through a sample-barcoded 5' primer and a J-beta primer mix, a second PCR was run for roughly 7 to 11 cycles. TCRdb re-called the 5' RACE reads through MiXCR, storing one row per CDR3 protein. The table shows about 1.1 million distinct CDR3 sequences, with under 40% occurring only once. Sequencing was performed on blood. These receptors were collected from a man aged 18 to 29 in good health.

The chain combines TRBV2 with TRBJ1-5, with a tentative D call TRBD1 (5 bases). Germline-derived CDR1 and CDR2 are SNHLY and FYNNEI. The CDR3 has 15 residues. The V and J ends lost 3 bases and 0 bases respectively, with 9 bases between them. CDR3: CASSDRQISNQPQHF. The CDR3 nucleotides read TGTGCCAGCAGTGATCGACAGATTAGCAATCAGCCCCAGCATTTT.

The chain is built from TRBV11-2 and TRBJ1-4; no reliable D call. The germline V gene encodes CDR1 SGHAT and CDR2 FQNNGV. Trimming left V 3 bases short and J 0 bases short, with 8 bases between. The CDR3 sequence is 15 residues long. The CDR3 nucleotides read TGTGCCAGCAGCTTTAATGCTGCAACTAATGAAAAACTGTTTTTT. As protein: CASSFNAATNEKLFF. Based on the CDR3 plus reference TRBV11-2 and TRBJ1-4, the full variable domain is EAGVAQSPRYKIIEKRQSVAFWCNPISGHATLYWYQQILGQGPKLLIQFQNNGVVDDSQLPKDRFSAERLKGVDSTLKIQPAKLEDSAVYLCASSFNAATNEKLFFGSGTQLSVL.

There are a few counts of this clonotype. This sequence joins TRBV6-5 and TRBJ2-3; tentatively, D is TRBD1 or TRBD2 (5 bases each). CDR1 is MNHEY, CDR2 SVGAGI, per germline. CDR3 size: 13 residues. V lost 9 bases, J lost 6 bases, and 16 bases lay in between. The CDR3 coding sequence is TGTGCCAGTCTTGGGGGTCCCGCGGATACGCAGTATTTT. Its protein product is CASLGGPADTQYF.

V gene TRBV10-3 combines with J gene TRBJ1-1; D gene unclear. Trimming shortened V by 10 bases and J by 2 bases, and 11 bases separated the two germline ends. This CDR3 contains 12 residues. Germline loops: CDR1 ENHRY, CDR2 SYGVKD. CDR3 bases: TGTGCCACCGCCCCGGACAACACTGAAGCTTTCTTT. It translates to CATAPDNTEAFF.

This clonotype was seen a few times. The CDR3 coding sequence is TGTGCCAGCTGGAGGGGCCTGAACACCGGGGAGCTGTTTTTT. Encoded protein: CASWRGLNTGELFF. V gene TRBV6-5 combines with J gene TRBJ2-2, with a possible D match to TRBD2 (6 bases). The CDR3 covers 14 residues. V was shortened by 8 bases and J by 1 base, with 11 bases between the two germline ends. Looked up from germline, CDR1 is MNHEY and CDR2 is SVGAGI.

This chain uses TRBV4-1 with TRBJ2-7; D unclear. The end of the DNA is better explained by TRBJ2-5, so the J call may be wrong. The germline CDR1 and CDR2 sequences are MGHRA and YSYEKL. This CDR3 region has 13 residues. CDR3 nucleotide sequence: TGCGCCAGCAGCCAAGGGATTAGGGAGACCCAGTACTTC. Protein: CASSQGIRETQYF.

Comments on this clonotype: This may arise from a read error, as a much more abundant clone is one base away. J is TRBJ2-3 and V is TRBV12-3 or TRBV12-4; 10 bases agree with TRBD1. This CDR3 comprises 19 residues. The trim removed 1 base at V and 4 bases at J, leaving 14 bases unmatched. The CDR3, as DNA: TGTGCCAGCAGTTTAGATCCGGGACAGGGGTTTAGAAGCGCAGATACGCAGTATTTT. This translates into CASSLDPGQGFRSADTQYF.

V usage is TRBV27 and J usage is TRBJ1-1; 8 nucleotides line up with TRBD1. Losses at the gene ends were 6 bases for V and 7 bases for J; bases not matched to a gene: 10. The CDR3 has 14 residues. The germline V gene has CDR1 MNHEY and CDR2 SMNVEV (reference sequence). The CDR3 DNA reads as TGTGCCAGCAGGGGGACAGGCCGCCGATTTGAAGCTTTCTTT. It codes for CASRGTGRRFEAFF.

This clonotype occurred many times. The rearrangement links TRBV11-1 to TRBJ2-5; 8 bases are a match to TRBD1. The CDR3 spans 17 residues. J gave up 0 bases and V 5 bases, and 11 bases lay outside the gene matches. Per the germline V gene, CDR1 is SGHAT and CDR2 is FQDESV (reference sequence). The CDR3 sequence: CASSRTGNTINQETQYF. The CDR3 DNA reads as TGTGCCAGCAGCCGGACAGGGAATACGATTAACCAAGAGACCCAGTACTTC. The variable domain in full, with the rest retrieved from reference TRBV11-1 and TRBJ2-5, is EAEVAQSPRYKITEKSQAVAFWCDPISGHATLYWYRQILGQGPELLVQFQDESVVDDSQLPKDRFSAERLKGVDSTLKIQPAELGDSAMYLCASSRTGNTINQETQYFGPGTRLLVL.

As for this clonotype: Possible read error: a much larger clone is one base away. The chain is built from TRBV28 and TRBJ2-1, with TRBD2 identical over 14 bases. The J call is in doubt because the DNA end fits TRBJ2-7 better. Germline V gene sequence: CDR1 MDHEN, CDR2 SYDVKM. The CDR3 has 19 amino acids. CDR3 coding DNA: TGTGCCAGCAGGTCCCTGACTAGCGGGGGGGATTCCTCCTACAATGAGCAGTACTTC. This encodes CASRSLTSGGDSSYNEQYF.

This chain uses TRBV12-3 or TRBV12-4 with TRBJ2-2, with a possible D match to TRBD1 (6 bases). V lost 4 bases to trimming and J lost 0 bases, with 12 bases between them. The CDR3 loop spans 16 amino acids. CDR3 nucleotides: TGTGCCAGCAGTTCCTCGACAGGAGCGAACACCGGGGAGCTGTTTTTT. Amino acid sequence: CASSSSTGANTGELFF.

In this sample, this clonotype turned up once. This chain connects TRBV20-1 to TRBJ2-3, with TRBD2 as a possible D gene (6 bases). V was pared by 5 bases and J by 0 bases, with 15 bases between. CDR3 length: 15 residues. CDR1 and CDR2 from the germline V gene are DFQATT and SNEGSKA (reference sequence). CDR3 loop: CSAGRGGISTDTQYF. Written as DNA, the CDR3 is TGCAGTGCTGGGCGTGGGGGGATCAGCACAGATACGCAGTATTTT.

This clonotype came up a few times. The chain uses TRBV6-2 or TRBV6-3 and TRBJ2-5; D perhaps matches TRBD2 (5 bases). This CDR3 has 14 amino acids. V lost 5 bases and J lost 4, with 14 bases in between. The germline V gene has CDR1 MNHEY and CDR2 SVGEGT. The CDR3, as DNA: TGTGCCAGCAGTCCATTCCAGAGGGTAGAGACCCAGTACTTC. It translates to CASSPFQRVETQYF.

In this sample, this clonotype turned up a few times. The chain uses TRBV4-2 and TRBJ1-2; D is unclear. The V end lost 0 bases, the J end lost 0 bases, and 8 bases lay between the germline ends. The CDR3 loop spans 15 amino acids. Germline V CDR1 and CDR2: LGHNA, YNFKEQ. CDR3 DNA sequence: TGTGCCAGCAGCCAAGACGTTTCGGCTAACTATGGCTACACCTTC. Translated, it gives CASSQDVSANYGYTF.

The rearrangement links TRBV11-2 to TRBJ2-3, with 8 bases lining up with TRBD1. Germline V CDR1 and CDR2: SGHAT, FQNNGV. The CDR3 has 17 amino acids. Losses at the gene ends were 4 bases for V and 2 bases for J; bases not matched to a gene: 11. This CDR3 is CASSSYSTGAVTDTQYF. In DNA form, the CDR3 reads TGTGCCAGCAGCTCCTACTCGACAGGGGCGGTCACAGATACGCAGTATTTT.

CDR3 in DNA: TGTGCCAGCAGTCACAGGGGTGAGGAGACCCAGTTCTTC. This codes for CASSHRGEETQFF. This chain uses TRBV6-1 with TRBJ2-1, with TRBD1 matching 7 bases. Germline values: CDR1 MNHNS, CDR2 SASEGT. V was pared by 5 bases and J by 13 bases, with 11 bases of the junction left unmatched. The CDR3 runs 13 residues.

This clonotype was recorded at least ten times. The chain recombines TRBV7-2 with TRBJ2-3; D ambiguous. V shed 2 bases and J shed 6 bases, with 15 bases lying between them. The CDR3 spans 15 residues. CDR1 is SGHTA, CDR2 FQGNSA, per germline. The CDR3 loop is CASSLLGKVEDTQYF. CDR3 DNA sequence: TGTGCCAGCAGCTTATTAGGGAAGGTAGAGGATACGCAGTATTTT.

This clonotype was seen ten or more times. The CDR3 DNA reads as TGCAGTGCTAGAGTCAGCTCCAGTGAGGGTCGGCGCACAGATACGCAGTATTTT. Its translation: CSARVSSSEGRRTDTQYF. The chain employs TRBV20-1 and TRBJ2-3; D is possibly TRBD2 (5 bases). Germline values: CDR1 DFQATT, CDR2 SNEGSKA (reference sequence). Trimming took off 1 base at V and 1 base at J, with 21 bases between the two ends. The CDR3 sequence is 18 residues long.

V and J are TRBV6-5 and TRBJ2-1; unclear D gene. This CDR3 spans 11 amino acids. Trimming cost V 6 bases and J 15 bases, with 15 bases left between them. The germline V gene encodes CDR1 MNHEY and CDR2 SVGAGI. This CDR3 is CASRRDTLWFF. For the CDR3, the DNA is TGTGCCAGCAGACGTGACACCCTGTGGTTCTTC.

This rearrangement joins TRBV10-3 to TRBJ2-5; TRBD2 might be the D (5 bases). V was pared by 10 bases and J by 5 bases, with 14 bases between. In germline, CDR1 is ENHRY, CDR2 SYGVKD. The CDR3 has 12 amino acids. The CDR3 coding sequence is TGTGCCACCCGAAGTAGCGAGGAGACCCAGTACTTC. Translating it yields CATRSSEETQYF.

There are a few counts of this clonotype. V and J are TRBV14 and TRBJ1-2; D gene unclear. The CDR3 loop spans 15 amino acids. Trimming cost V 0 bases and J 5 bases, with 13 bases left between them. The germline V gene has CDR1 SGHDN and CDR2 FVKESK. The CDR3 DNA is TGTGCCAGCAGCCAAGACCGTCGGGGTCAATATGGCTACACCTTC. As protein: CASSQDRRGQYGYTF.

The chain links TRBV20-1 to TRBJ2-1; D gene ambiguous. The CDR3 is made up of 11 amino acids. Germline CDR1 is DFQATT and CDR2 is SNEGSKA (reference sequence). Trimming cost V 6 bases and J 15 bases, with 18 bases left between them. The CDR3 DNA is TGCAGTGCGGAACTACAAGAGACCCGGTTCTTC. It is translated as CSAELQETRFF.

This chain links TRBV3-1 with TRBJ1-4; 10 nucleotides match TRBD1. Germline CDR1 is LGHDT and CDR2 is YNNKEL (reference sequence). The CDR3 totals 14 residues. The V and J ends lost 6 bases and 6 bases, in that order; junction bases with no gene match: 4. The CDR3: CASRRTGGDEKLFF. The CDR3 region has the DNA TGTGCCAGCAGGCGGACAGGGGGAGATGAAAAACTGTTTTTT.

This clonotype showed up just a few times. The V gene is TRBV4-1, the J gene TRBJ2-1; TRBD2 is a possible D gene (7 bases). CDR3 length: 16 amino acids. Trimming removed 0 bases from V and 4 bases from J, with 13 bases in between. Per germline, CDR1 MGHRA and CDR2 YSYEKL. The CDR3 DNA is TGCGCCAGCAGCCAAGATTTGAGGGGGGGTTACAATGAGCAGTTCTTC. It is translated as CASSQDLRGGYNEQFF.

This clonotype was detected ten times or more. This sequence joins TRBV29-1 and TRBJ2-1; TRBD2 matches 7 bases. Per the germline V gene, CDR1 is SQVTM and CDR2 is ANQGSEA. The CDR3 runs to 15 residues. Trimming removed 1 base from V and 6 bases from J; junction bases left unmatched: 9. The CDR3 nucleotides are TGCAGCGTTGAAGTTGGCGGGGGACGGGCCAATGAGCAGTTCTTC. Its translation: CSVEVGGGRANEQFF.

This clonotype has a count of ten or more. The chain carries TRBV4-1 and TRBJ2-1; no reliable D call. CDR1 is MGHRA, CDR2 YSYEKL, per germline. The CDR3 covers 15 residues. V was clipped by 0 bases and J by 8 bases, with 14 bases between them. The CDR3 reads CASSQDGSLNDEQFF. The CDR3 DNA reads TGCGCCAGCAGCCAAGATGGCTCCCTGAACGATGAGCAGTTCTTC.

This clonotype has only a few counts. This CDR3 reads CASSLGEPGTDVRNEQYF. The CDR3, as DNA: TGCGCCAGCAGCTTGGGAGAACCCGGGACGGACGTTCGGAACGAGCAGTACTTC. This rearrangement joins TRBV5-1 to TRBJ2-7, with D perhaps TRBD1 or TRBD2 (5 bases each). The V and J ends lost 0 bases and 5 bases respectively, with 24 bases between them. CDR1 SGHRS and CDR2 YFSETQ come from the germline V gene. The CDR3 has 18 residues.

The V call is TRBV27, the J call TRBJ1-2; possibly TRBD1 for D (5 bases). Germline V gene data show CDR1 as MNHEY and CDR2 as SMNVEV (reference sequence). Between the trimmed V and J ends, which lost 4 bases and 8 bases, there was a span of 8 bases. This CDR3 contains 11 residues. Here the CDR3 DNA reads TGTGCCAGCAGTTCAGGGTGCGGCTACACCTTC. This gives the protein CASSSGCGYTF.